This T cell receptor beta chain was observed in a study of memory CD4+ T cells and cytomegalovirus serostatus (dated by TCRdb to about 2019). The study in broad terms: A total of roughly 35 healthy Belgian adults, of whom 9 were CMV seropositive and approximately 24 were CMV seronegative, were included in the cohort. To replicate a published TCR-based CMV serostatus classifier, the study sequenced CD4+ memory TCRbeta repertoires from a Belgian cohort whose cytomegalovirus serostatus was known. What the research found in general, with its limitations: For predicting CMV serostatus, the median bootstrapped AUC was about 0.96 using the original framework and roughly 0.92 using a US-trained random forest. Of about 180 previously reported CMV-associated TCRbeta sequences, some 73 appeared in the CD4+ memory repertoires, each in one to five individuals. The results were interpreted as suggesting that the CMV-associated TCR signature is mostly present in the CD4+ memory repertoire. Only CD4+CD45RO+ memory cells were sequenced, unlike the original study, which covered naive and memory CD4+ and CD8+ populations. On the Belgian cohort, the classifier built on the original framework reached a median bootstrapped AUC of about 0.96, with a 95% CI of 0.76-1.00.

Details on this clone: The specificity of this receptor is unknown. No base quality information exists; no much larger clone differs at one position.

Single viable CD3+CD4+CD8-CD45RO+ cells were sorted as memory CD4+ T cells on a FACSAria II. CMV serostatus was determined using a Roche Elecsys assay that detects serum IgG against CMV pp150, pp28, p38 and p52. Once the samples were thawed, total CD4+ T cells were enriched through positive selection using CD4 magnetic microbeads. The samples came from a different study that was designed specifically to examine the CD4+ T cell memory repertoire. Peripheral blood mononuclear cells were isolated and cryopreserved according to standard operating procedures, and serum was stored at -80 degrees C. Staining used CD3-PerCP (BW264/56), CD4-APC (RPA-T4), CD45RO-PE (UCHT1) and CD8-Pacific Orange (3B5) antibodies, with Sytox blue excluding non-viable cells. The Quick-DNA Microprep Kit was used to extract genomic DNA from the sorted cells. Amplification of TCRbeta DNA was done with the immunoSEQ hsTCRbeta kit, following the protocol from the manufacturer. An Illumina MiSeq instrument was used to sequence the TCRbeta libraries. As for the authors' bioinformatics: Following removal of out-of-frame sequences, around 2.4 million distinct TCRbeta sequences were retained, with an average of around 70,000 per individual. Each individual was scored by the count of 150 to 200 previously reported CMV-associated TCRbeta sequences and the total productive distinct TCRbeta count. A beta-binomial model was reimplemented in Python, and random forests from scikit-learn, run with default parameters, were trained on data from the US cohort. Classifier performance on the Belgian cohort was summarized as median AUC with percentile confidence intervals over 10,000 bootstrap iterations. In TCRdb, the immuneACCESS table is reduced to in-frame sequences with V and J assigned. These tables do not hold every clone; where another copy was compared, an unresolved V gene accounts for under half, and the others remain unexplained. The V and J calls and clone size were taken over from that table, and D and trimming were inferred from the DNA. This sample comprises 40,000 to 55,000 clones, about four fifths of them detected only once. The top ten hold approximately 1.5% of the sample.

The source material was memory CD4+ T cells from blood. This TCR was recovered from an adult in good health and CMV-seropositive.

Here is the DNA: TGTGCCATCAGGGACAGCGGGGACAATCAGCCCCAGCATTTT. It encodes CAIRDSGDNQPQHF. Recombination connected TRBV10-3 to TRBJ1-5; a weak D assignment points to TRBD1 (6 bases agree). The V end loses 6 bases and the J end loses 3 bases, and a stretch of 12 bases separates them. Per the germline V gene, ENHRY is the CDR1 and SYGVKD is the CDR2. The CDR3 spans 14 residues, from the cysteine through the phenylalanine. Solely the CDR3 DNA is kept, with 42 bases framed from the first base.